This passage covers 9 T cell receptor beta chains from one sample sequenced in a study of cytomegalovirus exposure and HLA in healthy donors. Primers for the PCR totalled 60 Vbeta and 13 Jbeta. The repertoire was sequenced with immunoSEQ multiplex PCR; TCRdb's copy has only in-frame clones and lacks some. The profile covers over 120,000 clones, with around 80% appearing a single time and 2.5% to 3% taken by the ten largest. Sequences were obtained from PBMCs. The source of these receptors is a female donor in good health and CMV-seronegative.

The genes are TRBV28 and TRBJ2-6, with a tentative D call TRBD1 (6 bases). The CDR3 totals 15 residues. V was shortened by 5 bases and J by 3 bases, with 11 bases between the two germline ends. Germline CDR1 is MDHEN and CDR2 is SYDVKM. CDR3 loop: CASSETGFGANVLTF. Written as DNA, the CDR3 is TGTGCCAGCAGTGAAACAGGGTTTGGGGCCAACGTCCTGACTTTC.

The chain uses TRBV2 and TRBJ1-3, with 7 bases matching TRBD1. The germline CDR1 and CDR2 sequences are SNHLY and FYNNEI. With V trimmed by 7 bases and J by 0 bases, 6 bases remained unmatched. The CDR3 spans 15 residues. In DNA form, the CDR3 reads TGTGCCAGCAAGGGACAGTTATTCTCTGGAAACACCATATATTTT. Protein product: CASKGQLFSGNTIYF.

The chain is built from TRBV9 and TRBJ2-1; 8 positions match TRBD2. The CDR3 contains 14 residues. Germline CDR1 reads SGDLS; CDR2 reads YYNGEE. Trimming took 5 bases from V and 6 from J; bases not matched to a gene: 7. The CDR3 DNA sequence: TGTGCCAGCAGTTTCCGAGCGGGAGTCAATGAGCAGTTCTTC. The encoded protein is CASSFRAGVNEQFF.

The chain links TRBV5-6 to TRBJ2-5, with a tentative D call TRBD2 (6 bases). Germline assignment: CDR1 SGHDT and CDR2 YYEEEE. The CDR3 contains 13 residues. Trimming cost V 6 bases and J 2 bases, with 11 bases left between them. This CDR3 reads CASKRDSQETQYF. CDR3 coding DNA: TGTGCCAGCAAACGGGACTCACAAGAGACCCAGTACTTC.

This clone showed up just a few times. This chain links TRBV10-1 with TRBJ2-2, with TRBD2 as a possible D gene (6 bases). Trimming took off 0 bases at V and 4 bases at J, with 18 bases between the two ends. CDR3 length: 18 residues. CDR1 and CDR2 (germline): WNHNN, SYGVQD (reference sequence). CDR3 sequence (DNA): TGCGCCAGCAGTGAGTCCGGACCCAGCCCAGCGGGCACCGGGGAGCTGTTTTTT. Protein sequence: CASSESGPSPAGTGELFF.

The gene calls are TRBV27 and TRBJ2-1; possible D gene TRBD1, 6 bases. Trimming removed 4 bases from V and 2 bases from J, with 30 bases in between. The V gene's germline CDR1 is MNHEY and CDR2 SMNVEV (reference sequence). The CDR3 is 21 amino acids. The CDR3 bases are TGTGCCAGCAGTTCCCCCATAAGCCCCTTTAACAGGGTAGTCCCCTACAATGAGCAGTTCTTC. Its translation: CASSSPISPFNRVVPYNEQFF.

The CDR3 nucleotides are TGTGCCAGCAGCTTAGGCCGCGGGAACCTGAACACCGGGGAGCTGTTTTTT. The encoded protein is CASSLGRGNLNTGELFF. This chain connects TRBV7-2 to TRBJ2-2, with D tentatively TRBD2 (6 bases). CDR3 length: 17 residues. V shed 1 base and J shed 1 base, with 13 bases lying between them. Germline loops: CDR1 SGHTA, CDR2 FQGNSA.

This clone has just one count. The V and J genes are TRBV27 and TRBJ2-3; tentative D call: TRBD2 (6 bases). The V gene's germline CDR1 is MNHEY and CDR2 SMNVEV (reference sequence). Trimming took 6 bases from V and 3 from J, leaving 19 bases between them. The CDR3 has 16 amino acids. CDR3 protein: CASSPPPTRTTDTQYF. In nucleotides, the CDR3 is TGTGCCAGCAGCCCCCCCCCGACTAGGACTACAGATACGCAGTATTTT.

V and J are TRBV30 and TRBJ1-2; D may be TRBD1 (6 bases). Germline assignment: CDR1 GTSNPN and CDR2 SVGIG (reference sequence). CDR3 length equals 15 residues. V was trimmed by 4 bases and J by 2 bases, leaving 17 bases between them. CDR3 nucleotide sequence: TGTGCCTGGAACAGGGATCGAATGACGAACTATGGCTACACCTTC. Its protein product is CAWNRDRMTNYGYTF. Variable domain in full (rest from reference TRBV30 and TRBJ1-2): SQTIHQWPATLVQPVGSPLSLECTVEGTSNPNLYWYRQAAGRGLQLLFYSVGIGQISSEVPQNLSASRPQDRQFILSSKKLLLSDSGFYLCAWNRDRMTNYGYTFGSGTRLTVV.